These 27 T cell receptor beta chains were sequenced from one sample in a study of T cell repertoires in cytomegalovirus infection. TCRdb re-called the reads with MiXCR, one entry per CDR3 protein. The table includes about 240,000 distinct CDR3 sequences, around an eighth detected once. Sequences were obtained from PBMCs. These receptors were collected from a human donor in good health (CMV status not recorded). Some clones in this sample may be carry-over from other donors' samples.

In this sample, this clonotype turned up many times. This chain links TRBV7-2 with TRBJ1-6; D perhaps matches TRBD1 (6 bases). This CDR3 contains 14 residues. Germline CDR1 is SGHTA and CDR2 is FQGNSA. The germline V and J ends were trimmed by 3 bases and 5 bases, with 8 bases remaining between them. The CDR3 sequence: CASSLDRHNSPLHF. The CDR3 DNA reads as TGTGCCAGCAGCTTGGACAGACATAATTCACCCCTCCACTTT.

J is TRBJ2-7 and V is TRBV30; TRBD2 aligns across 7 bases. Germline CDR1 reads GTSNPN; CDR2 reads SVGIG (reference sequence). The CDR3 is 15 residues long. With 0 bases clipped from V and 7 bases from J, the junction kept 12 bases outside the gene matches. Here the CDR3 DNA reads TGTGCCTGGAGTGTAGTCCGGGGAGGGCCGGAAGAGCAGTACTTC. Its protein is CAWSVVRGGPEEQYF.

This chain uses TRBV11-2 with TRBJ2-1, with 9 bases identical to TRBD2. CDR1 is SGHAT, CDR2 FQNNGV, per germline. V trimming: 1 base; J trimming: 5 bases; junction bases outside the gene matches: 3. The CDR3 spans 15 residues. The CDR3 DNA sequence: TGTGCCAGCAGCTTAGCCCTAGCGGGGAACAATGAGCAGTTCTTC. This codes for CASSLALAGNNEQFF.

This clonotype was recorded at least ten times. The V and J genes are TRBV6-1 and TRBJ1-1; D is possibly TRBD1 (6 bases). This CDR3 is 16 amino acids long. Trimming removed 5 bases at V and 2 bases at J, with 18 bases between. Germline V gene lookup returns CDR1 MNHNS and CDR2 SASEGT. The CDR3 DNA reads as TGTGCCAGCAGTCGGGCGGGGGCCGCGTTAAACACTGAAGCTTTCTTT. Encoded protein: CASSRAGAALNTEAFF.

The CDR3 loop is CASTRGQRVNSPLHF. The CDR3 bases are TGTGCCAGCACGAGAGGACAGCGTGTTAATTCACCCCTCCACTTT. The V gene is TRBV6-5, the J gene TRBJ1-6; possible D gene TRBD1, 6 bases. The CDR3 spans 15 residues. Germline V CDR1 and CDR2: MNHEY, SVGAGI. Trimming shortened V by 7 bases and J by 6 bases, and 16 bases separated the two germline ends.

Points on this clonotype: One end of the junction does not line up with germline, which may come from a read error. The chain carries TRBV4-2 and TRBJ1-1; D unresolved. CDR3 length equals 13 residues. Per the germline V gene, CDR1 is LGHNA and CDR2 is YNFKEQ. CDR3 coding DNA: TGTGCCAGCAGCCAAGATGGGGATAGCCACCCCCAATTT. This translates into CASSQDGDSHPQF.

The chain recombines TRBV20-1 with TRBJ2-5; TRBD2 aligns across 14 bases. Germline V gene lookup returns CDR1 DFQATT and CDR2 SNEGSKA (reference sequence). The CDR3 runs to 13 residues. V trimming: 5 bases; J trimming: 5 bases; junction bases outside the gene matches: 1. The CDR3 loop is CSARLAGGETQYF. For the CDR3, the DNA is TGCAGTGCTCGACTAGCGGGAGGGGAGACCCAGTACTTC.

This clonotype was counted at least ten times. A much bigger clone sits one base away, suggesting this may be a read error. V is TRBV28 and J is TRBJ2-7; D remains ambiguous. Trimming pared 6 bases from V and 0 bases from J, leaving 3 bases between. The CDR3 contains 11 residues. Germline V gives CDR1 MDHEN, CDR2 SYDVKM. The CDR3: CASRSSYEQYF. CDR3 in DNA: TGTGCCAGCAGATCCTCCTACGAGCAGTACTTC.

This clonotype was seen many times. The chain couples TRBV7-8 to TRBJ2-2; 11 nucleotides match TRBD2. The CDR3 is 16 amino acids. Unmatched junction bases numbered 4, after V lost 5 bases and J lost 2 bases. Looked up from germline, CDR1 is SGHVS and CDR2 is FQNEAQ. DNA for the CDR3: TGTGCCAGCAGCAGCGGGACTAGCGGCAACACCGGGGAGCTGTTTTTT. Translation: CASSSGTSGNTGELFF.

This rearrangement joins TRBV2 to TRBJ1-4, with TRBD1 identical over 7 bases. The CDR3 is 15 residues long. CDR1 and CDR2 (germline): SNHLY, FYNNEI. J was trimmed by 8 bases and V by 8 bases; bases with no gene match: 14. DNA of the CDR3: TGTGCCAGCTTAAGGGGGCAAGGTTCGATGGAAAAACTGTTTTTT. Translating it yields CASLRGQGSMEKLFF.

This clonotype has at least ten counts. The gene calls are TRBV6-6 and TRBJ2-7; TRBD2 is a possible D gene (5 bases). V was trimmed by 2 bases and J by 5 bases, leaving 16 bases between them. The CDR3 loop spans 15 amino acids. Germline V gives CDR1 MNHNY, CDR2 SVGAGI (reference sequence). CDR3 residues: CASSYGNPGNNEQYF. The CDR3 DNA reads TGTGCCAGCAGTTACGGCAACCCCGGGAACAACGAGCAGTACTTC.

This clonotype was observed a handful of times. This chain links TRBV11-3 with TRBJ2-5; D tentatively fits TRBD1 or TRBD2 (5 bases each). V was shortened by 5 bases and J by 4 bases, with 17 bases between the two germline ends. CDR3 length equals 15 residues. Germline V lookup: CDR1 SGHNT, CDR2 YENEEA. CDR3 DNA sequence: TGTGCCAGCAGCCGAAGGACCGGGGCCCCAGAGACCCAGTACTTC. Residues: CASSRRTGAPETQYF.

The rearrangement joins TRBV20-1 to TRBJ2-1, with D unresolved. Looked up from germline, CDR1 is DFQATT and CDR2 is SNEGSKA (reference sequence). The CDR3 is 11 residues long. Trimming took 1 base from V and 9 from J, leaving 7 bases between them. CDR3 loop: CSARGVGEQFF. Written as DNA, the CDR3 is TGCAGTGCTAGAGGCGTGGGTGAGCAGTTCTTC.

Notes on this clonotype: An end of the junction does not agree with germline; a read error may underlie this. This chain joins TRBV12-3 or TRBV12-4 and TRBJ2-5; 10 nucleotides line up with TRBD2. The CDR3 is 15 amino acids. CDR3 amino acids: CASSLAGDGKETQYF. Written as DNA, the CDR3 is TGTGCCAGCAGTCTAGCGGGAGATGGGAAAGAGACCCAGTACTTC.

V gene TRBV5-4 combines with J gene TRBJ1-6, with D hard to call. Germline CDR1 and CDR2: SGHNT and YYREEE (reference sequence). The CDR3 consists of 12 residues. V was trimmed by 4 bases and J by 10 bases, leaving 9 bases between them. CDR3 in amino acids: CASSPQSSPLHF. The CDR3 bases are TGTGCCAGCAGCCCTCAGAGCTCACCCCTCCACTTT. Full variable domain (remainder filled in from reference TRBV5-4 and TRBJ1-6): ETGVTQSPTHLIKTRGQQVTLRCSSQSGHNTVSWYQQALGQGPQFIFQYYREEENGRGNFPPRFSGLQFPNYSSELNVNALELDDSALYLCASSPQSSPLHFGNGTRLTVT.

There are many counts of this clonotype. This chain joins TRBV7-6 and TRBJ2-5; D gene unclear. The CDR3 is 15 residues long. V gave up 5 bases and J gave up 5 bases, with 18 bases separating them. Germline assignment: CDR1 SGHVS and CDR2 FNYEAQ. The CDR3 region has the DNA TGTGCCAGCAGCCAGGACCGGGCAGATCAGGAGACCCAGTACTTC. It translates to CASSQDRADQETQYF.

The chain couples TRBV2 to TRBJ1-1, with D perhaps TRBD1 (5 bases). The CDR3 is made up of 14 amino acids. Germline loops: CDR1 SNHLY, CDR2 FYNNEI. V gave up 4 bases and J gave up 4 bases, with 13 bases separating them. In DNA form, the CDR3 reads TGTGCCAGCAGTGTCTCGGGGGTGGGCACTGAAGCTTTCTTT. This translates into CASSVSGVGTEAFF.

This clonotype appeared a few times. DNA for the CDR3: TGTGCCAGCAGGTCCTCATTCCATGAGCAGTTCTTC. Its translation is CASRSSFHEQFF. The rearrangement uses TRBV28 and TRBJ2-1; D is undetermined. CDR3 length: 12 amino acids. From germline, CDR1 is MDHEN and CDR2 SYDVKM. Trimming stripped 6 bases from V and 8 bases from J, with 11 bases between.

This clonotype has at least ten counts. V and J are TRBV11-2 and TRBJ2-5, with TRBD1 identical over 7 bases. CDR1 is SGHAT and CDR2 is FQNNGV in the germline V gene. The CDR3 is 18 residues long. V dropped 0 bases and J dropped 3; count of bases not matched to a gene: 13. The chain's CDR3 is CASSLDRSDRVREETQYF. CDR3 nucleotide sequence: TGTGCCAGCAGCTTAGATCGGAGTGACAGGGTGAGGGAAGAGACCCAGTACTTC.

The sample holds many counts of this clonotype. The V gene is TRBV7-6, the J gene TRBJ1-1, with D unclear. V was cut by 2 bases and J by 7 bases, with 17 bases left in between. There are 15 residues in the CDR3. Germline V gives CDR1 SGHVS, CDR2 FNYEAQ. CDR3 sequence reads: CASSLYPDVRVEAFF. CDR3 nucleotide sequence: TGTGCCAGCAGCTTATATCCGGATGTGAGGGTTGAAGCTTTCTTT.

The chain employs TRBV3-1 and TRBJ1-1; D gene uncertain. The CDR3 spans 14 residues. Trimming removed 2 bases at V and 3 bases at J, with 10 bases between. Germline CDR1 reads LGHDT; CDR2 reads YNNKEL (reference sequence). CDR3 bases: TGTGCCAGCAGCCAAACCCCATTAGACACTGAAGCTTTCTTT. Residues: CASSQTPLDTEAFF.

This clonotype was counted at least ten times. The chain carries TRBV7-8 and TRBJ1-3; D gene ambiguous. Trimming removed 4 bases from V and 4 bases from J, with 14 bases in between. The CDR3 is 15 amino acids. In germline, CDR1 is SGHVS, CDR2 FQNEAQ. CDR3 DNA: TGTGCCAGCAGCTCCCGGGGTGCTGCGGGAAACACCATATATTTT. Its translation is CASSSRGAAGNTIYF.

Ten or more counts support this clonotype. The chain is built from TRBV7-2 and TRBJ2-5; D call uncertain. This CDR3 is 13 amino acids long. Deletions cut 4 bases from V and 2 bases from J, with 8 bases between. The germline gives CDR1 SGHTA, CDR2 FQGNSA. The CDR3 nucleotides are TGTGCCAGCAGCTCACCCCCTCAAGAGACCCAGTACTTC. Translation: CASSSPPQETQYF.

This clonotype was observed a handful of times. The chain links TRBV7-9 to TRBJ2-5, with D perhaps TRBD2 (6 bases). Germline-derived CDR1 and CDR2 are SEHNR and FQNEAQ (reference sequence). The CDR3 loop spans 16 amino acids. V lost 5 bases and J 2 bases, leaving 18 bases between the germline ends. The CDR3 spells CASSQPLAYQQETQYF. CDR3 sequence (DNA): TGTGCCAGCAGCCAGCCTCTAGCGTACCAACAAGAGACCCAGTACTTC. Combining the CDR3 with reference TRBV7-9 and TRBJ2-5 gives the whole variable domain DTGVSQNPRHKITKRGQNVTFRCDPISEHNRLYWYRQTLGQGPEFLTYFQNEAQLEKSRLLSDRFSAERPKGSFSTLEIQRTEQGDSAMYLCASSQPLAYQQETQYFGPGTRLLVL.

The genes are TRBV28 and TRBJ2-7, with no clear D. V was pared by 5 bases and J by 2 bases, with 7 bases between. Germline V lookup: CDR1 MDHEN, CDR2 SYDVKM. This CDR3 has 12 amino acids. The CDR3 region has the DNA TGTGCCAGCAGTGCCCCGCCCTACGAGCAGTACTTC. Its translation is CASSAPPYEQYF.

The sample holds many counts of this clonotype. V is TRBV7-2 and J is TRBJ2-4; D not resolved. This CDR3 is built from 15 residues. Per the germline V gene, CDR1 is SGHTA and CDR2 is FQGNSA. With 0 bases removed from V and 3 bases from J, the gap between germline ends came to 9 bases. The CDR3 nucleotides read TGTGCCAGCAGCTTAGCGCTGGCTTTCAAAAACATTCAGTACTTC. Its translation: CASSLALAFKNIQYF.

Ten or more counts support this clonotype. DNA for the CDR3: TGTGCCAGCAGTCTGACAGGAGCCAAAAACATTCAGTACTTC. Protein sequence: CASSLTGAKNIQYF. The V and J genes are TRBV2 and TRBJ2-4, with D tentatively TRBD1 (6 bases). V dropped 5 bases and J dropped 0 bases, with 8 bases sitting between them. Germline V gene lookup returns CDR1 SNHLY and CDR2 FYNNEI. The CDR3 spans 14 residues.